This is a list of T cell receptor beta chains from one sample in a study of shared clonotypes between healthy human individuals. Sequencing was performed with immunoSEQ multiplex PCR; in TCRdb, only in-frame clones are kept and a portion is missing. The sample has around 1.9 million clones; 93% are singletons. The sample consisted of naive CD8+ T cells from PBMCs. The source of these receptors is a man aged 18-30 years in good health. Some clones in this sample may be carry-over from other donors' samples. Both conserved end residues are part of each CDR3. D genes are given only for firm matches. Clone size is shown for a subset of rows, as once, few, many or a class of expanded clone.

d_call j_call v_call clone_size cdr3_nt cdr3_aa
. TRBJ2-3 TRBV11-1 . TGTGCCAGCAGCCTGGGGACACTCCTGGTTACAGATACGCAGTATTTT CASSLGTLLVTDTQYF
. TRBJ2-1 TRBV29-1 . TGCAGCGCCCAAGTACGGGGAGATGAGCAGTTCTTC CSAQVRGDEQFF
. TRBJ1-2 TRBV2 once TGTGCCAGCAGTGACCGGGACTACGATGGCTACACCTTC CASSDRDYDGYTF
. TRBJ1-1 TRBV27 . TGTGCCAGCTCTCCCGGAGGGTATGTTGTAGGTCTCGAAGCTTTCTTT CASSPGGYVVGLEAFF
. TRBJ2-7 TRBV11-2 . TGTGCCAGCAGCTTAGAGGCGACAGCCTACGAGCAGTACTTC CASSLEATAYEQYF
. TRBJ2-3 TRBV28 . TGTGCCAGCAGTTTAGGATTTAGCACAGATACGCAGTATTTT CASSLGFSTDTQYF
. TRBJ2-1 TRBV28 once TGTGCCACCGTGGGGGCTAGAGCCTACAATGAGCAGTTCTTC CATVGARAYNEQFF
. TRBJ2-1 TRBV18 . TGTGCCAGCTCACTCCTCAGGTACAATGAGCAGTTCTTC CASSLLRYNEQFF
TRBD1 TRBJ1-1 TRBV5-4 . TGTGCCAGCAGCTTGTCCCGACAGGGTTCGAACACTGAAGCTTTCTTT CASSLSRQGSNTEAFF
TRBD1 TRBJ2-7 TRBV10-3 . TGTGCCATCAGGGTGGGACAGGGCACGTCCTACGAGCAGTACTTC CAIRVGQGTSYEQYF
TRBD2 TRBJ2-1 TRBV29-1 . TGCACCGGGACTAGCGGCTACAATGAGCAGTTCTTC CTGTSGYNEQFF
. TRBJ2-2 TRBV9 . TGTGCCAGCACCCGGAAGTCCGGGGAGCTGTTTTTT CASTRKSGELFF
. TRBJ2-1 TRBV6-5 . TGTGCCAGCAGTTACTCGGCTCAAAGGAACAATGAGCAGTTCTTC CASSYSAQRNNEQFF
. TRBJ2-6 TRBV18 . TGTGCCAGCTCAGAACAGCCCTCTGGGGCCAACGTCCTGACTTTC CASSEQPSGANVLTF
TRBD1 TRBJ1-2 TRBV5-4 . TGTGCCAGCAGCTTTGGGACAGGGAGGGACCTACGGTATGGCTACACCTTC CASSFGTGRDLRYGYTF
TRBD1 TRBJ1-1 TRBV30 few TGTGCCTGGAGTCCCACCTCCGGGACAGTGCGGATAATGAACACTGAAGCTTTCTTT CAWSPTSGTVRIMNTEAFF